The following is a T cell receptor beta chain sequence with its context. Arm-PCR with iRepertoire HTBI primers amplified the CDR3 regions for these TCR beta libraries. From the multiplex PCR reads, TCRdb called clonotypes with MiXCR, one entry per CDR3 protein. The table records over 400,000 distinct CDR3 sequences, around 15% of them present only once. The data were obtained in a study of regulatory T cells in long-lasting Graves disease. As to time point: newly diagnosed GD, antithyroid drugs for less than 3 months. RNA extracted from PBMCs served as the sequencing template. The CDR3 contains 15 residues. Germline loops: CDR1 SNHLY, CDR2 FYNNEI. The V and J ends lost 9 bases and 0 bases respectively, with 15 bases between them. These same data were also listed under a study on T cells in Graves' hyperthyroidism and ophthalmopathy.

V usage is TRBV2 and J usage is TRBJ1-3; D is perhaps TRBD1 (5 bases). The source material was peripheral blood mononuclear cells (PBMCs), sampled at new diagnosis, from a patient treated with antithyroid drugs. The receptor was isolated from a woman in her forties or fifties with Graves disease. The CDR3 region has the DNA TGTGCCAGTCGACGGGGCACTCTCTCTGGAAACACCATATATTTT. Encoded protein: CASRRGTLSGNTIYF.